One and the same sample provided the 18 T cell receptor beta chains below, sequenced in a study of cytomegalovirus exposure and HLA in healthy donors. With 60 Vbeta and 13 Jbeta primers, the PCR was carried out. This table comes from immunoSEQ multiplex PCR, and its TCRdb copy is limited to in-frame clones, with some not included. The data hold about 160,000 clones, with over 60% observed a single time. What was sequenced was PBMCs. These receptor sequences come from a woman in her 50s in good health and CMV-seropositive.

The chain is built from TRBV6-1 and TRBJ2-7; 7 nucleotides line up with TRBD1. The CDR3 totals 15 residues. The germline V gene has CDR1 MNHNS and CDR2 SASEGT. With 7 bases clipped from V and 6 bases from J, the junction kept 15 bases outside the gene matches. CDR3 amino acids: CASNHRGPPGGEQYF. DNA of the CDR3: TGTGCCAGCAACCACAGGGGCCCGCCCGGAGGCGAGCAGTACTTC.

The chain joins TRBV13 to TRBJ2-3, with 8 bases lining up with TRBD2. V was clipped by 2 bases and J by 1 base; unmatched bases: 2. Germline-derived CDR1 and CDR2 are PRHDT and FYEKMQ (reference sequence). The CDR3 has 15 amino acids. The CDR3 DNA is TGTGCCAGCAGCTTAAGCGGGAGAGGCACAGATACGCAGTATTTT. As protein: CASSLSGRGTDTQYF.

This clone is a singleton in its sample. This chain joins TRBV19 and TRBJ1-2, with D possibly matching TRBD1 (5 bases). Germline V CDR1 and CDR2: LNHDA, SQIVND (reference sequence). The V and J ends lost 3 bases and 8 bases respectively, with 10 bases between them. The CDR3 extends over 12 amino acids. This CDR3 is CASSIRQGGYTF. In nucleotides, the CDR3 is TGTGCCAGTAGTATCAGGCAGGGAGGCTACACCTTC.

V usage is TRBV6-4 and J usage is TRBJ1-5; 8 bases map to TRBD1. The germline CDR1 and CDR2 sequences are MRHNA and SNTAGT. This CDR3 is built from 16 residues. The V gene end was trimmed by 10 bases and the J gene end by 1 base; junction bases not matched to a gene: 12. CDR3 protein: CATVDRASLSNQPQHF. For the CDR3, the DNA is TGTGCCACCGTGGACAGGGCGTCACTAAGCAATCAGCCCCAGCATTTT.

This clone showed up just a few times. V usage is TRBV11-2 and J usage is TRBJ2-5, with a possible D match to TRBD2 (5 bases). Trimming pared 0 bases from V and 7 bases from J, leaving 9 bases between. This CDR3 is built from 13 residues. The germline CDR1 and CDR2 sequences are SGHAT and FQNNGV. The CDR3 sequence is CASSLEARGTQYF. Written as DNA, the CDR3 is TGTGCCAGCAGCTTAGAGGCCCGGGGGACCCAGTACTTC.

The CDR3 DNA is TGTGCCAGCATTCCCGGGACTAGCGGGAGGGTAGATACGCAGTATTTT. It encodes CASIPGTSGRVDTQYF. The chain joins TRBV2 to TRBJ2-3; 16 bases are a match to TRBD2. The germline V gene encodes CDR1 SNHLY and CDR2 FYNNEI. J gave up 5 bases and V 7 bases, and 6 bases lay outside the gene matches. The CDR3 runs to 16 residues.

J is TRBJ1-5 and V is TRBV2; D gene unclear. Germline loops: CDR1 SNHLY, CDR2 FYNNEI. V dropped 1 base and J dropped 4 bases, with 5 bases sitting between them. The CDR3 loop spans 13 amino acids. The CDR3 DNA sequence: TGTGCCAGCAGTGAAGGGCAGAATCAGCCCCAGCATTTT. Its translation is CASSEGQNQPQHF.

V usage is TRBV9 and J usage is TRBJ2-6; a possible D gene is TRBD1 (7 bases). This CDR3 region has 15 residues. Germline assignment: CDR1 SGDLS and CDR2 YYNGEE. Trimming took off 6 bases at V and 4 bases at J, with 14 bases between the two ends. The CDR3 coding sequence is TGTGCCAGCACCGAGGGGGCGGGGGGGGCCAACGTCCTGACTTTC. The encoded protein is CASTEGAGGANVLTF.

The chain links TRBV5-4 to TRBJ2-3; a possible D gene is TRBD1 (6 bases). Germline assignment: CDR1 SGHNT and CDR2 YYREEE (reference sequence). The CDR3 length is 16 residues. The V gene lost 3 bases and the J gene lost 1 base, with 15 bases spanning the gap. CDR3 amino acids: CASSSLDRRGTDTQYF. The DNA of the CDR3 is TGTGCCAGCAGCTCCCTTGACAGGAGAGGCACAGATACGCAGTATTTT.

The CDR3 bases are TGTGCCAGCAGTTACTCGACAGGGTGGTATGGCTACACCTTC. Protein: CASSYSTGWYGYTF. The V and J genes are TRBV6-5 and TRBJ1-2, with 7 bases aligning to TRBD1. Trimming removed 0 bases from V and 5 bases from J; junction bases left unmatched: 3. The length of the CDR3 is 14 residues. CDR1 is MNHEY and CDR2 is SVGAGI in the germline V gene.

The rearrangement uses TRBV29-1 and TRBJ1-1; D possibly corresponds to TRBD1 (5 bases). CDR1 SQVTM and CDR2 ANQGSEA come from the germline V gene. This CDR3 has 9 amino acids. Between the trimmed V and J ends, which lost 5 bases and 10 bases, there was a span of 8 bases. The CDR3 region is CSVTGGAFF. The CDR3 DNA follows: TGCAGCGTTACGGGGGGAGCTTTCTTT.

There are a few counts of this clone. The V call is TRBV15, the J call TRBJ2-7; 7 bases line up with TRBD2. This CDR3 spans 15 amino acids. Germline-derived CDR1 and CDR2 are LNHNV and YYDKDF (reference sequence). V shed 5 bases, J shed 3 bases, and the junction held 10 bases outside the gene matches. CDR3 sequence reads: CATSSPAGFGYEQYF. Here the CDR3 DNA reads TGTGCCACCAGCTCACCAGCGGGATTTGGCTACGAGCAGTACTTC.

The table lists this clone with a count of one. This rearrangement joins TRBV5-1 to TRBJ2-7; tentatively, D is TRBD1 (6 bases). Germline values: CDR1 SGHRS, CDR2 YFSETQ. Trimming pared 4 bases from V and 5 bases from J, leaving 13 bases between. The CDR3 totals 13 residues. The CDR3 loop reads CASSPRGEDEQYF. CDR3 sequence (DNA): TGCGCCAGCAGCCCCAGGGGAGAGGACGAGCAGTACTTC.

CDR3 bases: TGTGCCACCACGGGGGACGAAAACATTCAGTACTTC. Amino acid sequence: CATTGDENIQYF. The J gene is TRBJ2-4, the V gene TRBV15; TRBD2 is a possible D gene (6 bases). This CDR3 has 12 residues. Germline CDR1 reads LNHNV; CDR2 reads YYDKDF (reference sequence). V was trimmed by 7 bases and J by 5 bases, leaving 9 bases between them.

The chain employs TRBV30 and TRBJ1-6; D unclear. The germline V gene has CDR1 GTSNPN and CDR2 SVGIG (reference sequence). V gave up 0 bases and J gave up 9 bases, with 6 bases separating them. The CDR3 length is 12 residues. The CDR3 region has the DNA TGTGCCTGGAGTGTAGGGAGTTCACCCCTCCACTTT. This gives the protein CAWSVGSSPLHF.

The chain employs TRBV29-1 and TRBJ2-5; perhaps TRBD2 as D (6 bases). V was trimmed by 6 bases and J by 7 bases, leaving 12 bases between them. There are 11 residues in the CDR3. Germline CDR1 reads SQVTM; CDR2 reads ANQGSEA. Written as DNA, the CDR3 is TGCAGCGTAGGGGACTCTGTGACCCAGTACTTC. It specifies CSVGDSVTQYF.

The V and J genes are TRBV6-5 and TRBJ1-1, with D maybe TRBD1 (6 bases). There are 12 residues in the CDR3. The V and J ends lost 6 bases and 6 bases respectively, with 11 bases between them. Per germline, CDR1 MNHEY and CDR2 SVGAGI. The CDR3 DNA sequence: TGTGCCAGCAGAGACGACAGGTCTGAAGCTTTCTTT. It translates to CASRDDRSEAFF.

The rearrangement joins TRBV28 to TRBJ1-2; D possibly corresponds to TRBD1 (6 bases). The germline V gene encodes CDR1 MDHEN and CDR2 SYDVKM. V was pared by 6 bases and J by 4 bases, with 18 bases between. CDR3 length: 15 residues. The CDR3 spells CASSIQGPRGYGYTF. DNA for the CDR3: TGTGCCAGCAGCATTCAGGGGCCAAGGGGCTATGGCTACACCTTC.